This T cell receptor (beta chain) was captured by sequencing in a study of tumor-infiltrating lymphocytes in primary liver carcinoma. Making TCR beta cDNA involved 400 to 600 ng total RNA and a constant-region primer. The TCR beta library was amplified through three nested multiplex PCR rounds in a modified ARM-PCR procedure. The first two PCR rounds used TRBV1-TRBV30 primers with a Cbeta primer, 10 cycles each. Each CDR3 protein is one row after TCRdb ran MiXCR on the multiplex PCR reads. The sample lists fewer than 250,000 distinct CDR3 sequences, around 60% seen once, with roughly 6.8% in the top ten. Out of unsorted whole blood came the blood RNA, and germline DNA was extracted as well. Before surgery, approximately 4.1 milliliters of EDTA blood were taken. Comments on this clonotype: Mismatch with germline at one junction end may stem from a read error.

The germline CDR1 and CDR2 sequences are MNHEY and SVGAGI. The CDR3 length is 13 residues. This TCR derives from a woman aged 55-70 years with primary liver carcinoma and hepatitis B virus infection. The sequenced material came from peripheral blood. The chain joins TRBV6-5 to TRBJ2-1; D is unclear. CDR3: CASSYWAYNEEFF. As DNA, the CDR3 is TGTGCCAGCAGTTACTGGGCGTACAATGAGGAGTTCTTC.